The 31 T cell receptor beta chains reported below all come from one sample, sequenced in a study of low-dose radiotherapy and immunotherapy resistance in tumors. Regarding time point: before trial treatment. Covering alpha and beta chains, TRAV- and TRBV-specific primers were used for the first-strand cDNA. TCRs underwent 15 to 20 PCR cycles of amplification with a constant-region primer and V-primer adapter. TCRdb passed the reads through MiXCR, listing each CDR3 protein once. Of some 39,000 distinct CDR3 sequences in the sample, roughly a third were seen once. Sequenced here: PBMCs, sampled before treatment. These TCRs come from a male donor with gallbladder cancer.

This clonotype was picked up a small number of times. This CDR3 fails to terminate in the conserved phenylalanine or tryptophan, so it likely reflects a read error. The DNA is left out, because the CDR3 cannot be placed on it with certainty; the CDR3 is given as TCRdb lists it. The gene calls are TRBV23-1 and TRBJ1-5; the table names TRBD1, a call not compared with the DNA. TRBV23-1 is an ORF; its function is uncertain. The CDR3 has 13 residues if both end residues are counted. This CDR3 is CASRGRGVISPSI.

J is TRBJ1-6 and V is TRBV28; 10 positions match TRBD1. The CDR3 contains 18 residues. The germline gives CDR1 MDHEN, CDR2 SYDVKM. Losses at the gene ends were 5 bases for V and 5 bases for J; bases not matched to a gene: 12. CDR3 nucleotide sequence: TGTGCCAGCAGTACCGGACAGGGGGGTCTTCGAAATAATTCACCCCTCCACTTT. Its translation: CASSTGQGGLRNNSPLHF.

The sample holds a few counts of this clonotype. The rearrangement uses TRBV11-2 and TRBJ2-2, with 8 bases that match TRBD2. Germline lookup yields CDR1 SGHAT and CDR2 FQNNGV. Unmatched junction bases numbered 13, after V lost 5 bases and J lost 5 bases. The CDR3 loop spans 17 amino acids. The DNA for the CDR3 is TGTGCCAGCAGCCCCAGGGTAGCGGGAAGTCAAACCGGGGAGCTGTTTTTT. It encodes CASSPRVAGSQTGELFF.

This clonotype was counted many times. V gene TRBV7-9 combines with J gene TRBJ2-7; D may be TRBD1 or TRBD2 (6 bases each). Trimming took off 4 bases at V and 4 bases at J, with 20 bases between the two ends. CDR3 length: 16 residues. Germline values: CDR1 SEHNR, CDR2 FQNEAQ (reference sequence). The CDR3 reads CASSYLLGGWSYEQYF. CDR3 in DNA: TGTGCCAGCAGCTACCTCTTGGGGGGCTGGAGTTACGAGCAGTACTTC.

This clonotype was picked up a small number of times. The chain couples TRBV10-2 to TRBJ2-7; TRBD2 is a possible D gene (7 bases). This CDR3 has 13 amino acids. V was pared by 4 bases and J by 3 bases, with 10 bases between. CDR1 is WSHSY, CDR2 SAAADI, per germline. The CDR3 region has the DNA TGCGCCAGCAGTGTCGGGGGGCTCTACGAGCAGTACTTC. Its protein is CASSVGGLYEQYF.

This clonotype was detected many times. V and J are TRBV3-1 and TRBJ2-7; weak D call: TRBD2 (5 bases). CDR3 length: 13 amino acids. V was cut by 0 bases and J by 7 bases, with 10 bases left in between. Germline CDR1 and CDR2: LGHDT and YNNKEL (reference sequence). CDR3 protein: CASSQEWTGEQYF. CDR3 DNA sequence: TGTGCCAGCAGCCAAGAGTGGACTGGAGAGCAGTACTTC.

V and J are TRBV28 and TRBJ2-7; 8 bases fit TRBD1. The germline gives CDR1 MDHEN, CDR2 SYDVKM. V gave up 7 bases and J gave up 2 bases; unmatched junction bases: 10. CDR3 length equals 15 residues. The CDR3 region has the DNA TGTGCCAGCACTCCGACAGGGGCTGGACCCTACGAGCAGTACTTC. This translates into CASTPTGAGPYEQYF.

This clonotype was detected many times. This sequence joins TRBV7-2 and TRBJ2-1; the D is unclear. The CDR3 runs to 12 residues. CDR1 is SGHTA, CDR2 FQGNSA, per germline. With 1 base removed from V and 9 bases from J, the gap between germline ends came to 7 bases. CDR3 nucleotides: TGTGCCAGCAGCTTAGTATTGGCTGAGCAGTTCTTC. Translated, it gives CASSLVLAEQFF.

Comments on this clonotype: A far more abundant clone sits one base away, making this likely a read error. The chain combines TRBV7-2 with TRBJ1-3; D gene unclear. The CDR3 covers 16 residues. Germline V gene data show CDR1 as SGHTA and CDR2 as FQGNSA. V lost 1 base and J 0 bases, leaving 10 bases between the germline ends. The CDR3 DNA sequence: TGTGCCAGCAGCTTAGTGGGCAGTTACTCTGGAAACACCATATATTTT. Amino acids: CASSLVGSYSGNTIYF.

This clonotype was observed once. The genes are TRBV29-1 and TRBJ1-1; TRBD1 is a possible D gene (6 bases). The CDR3 is made up of 13 amino acids. Germline V lookup: CDR1 SQVTM, CDR2 ANQGSEA. Deletions cut 6 bases from V and 2 bases from J, with 13 bases between. In nucleotides, the CDR3 is TGCAGCGTAAACCGGGGGGCCAACACTGAAGCTTTCTTT. The encoded protein is CSVNRGANTEAFF.

The table lists this clonotype with many counts. The chain couples TRBV4-1 to TRBJ1-2; 7 bases align to TRBD1. Germline V gene sequence: CDR1 MGHRA, CDR2 YSYEKL. The CDR3 consists of 15 residues. Trimming cost V 1 base and J 3 bases; bases outside gene matches: 5. The CDR3 spells CASSQGDSLHYGYTF. As DNA, the CDR3 is TGCGCCAGCAGCCAAGGGGACAGCCTACACTATGGCTACACCTTC.

This sequence joins TRBV10-3 and TRBJ1-1; 7 nucleotides line up with TRBD1. Looked up from germline, CDR1 is ENHRY and CDR2 is SYGVKD. The CDR3 is 14 amino acids. The J segment lost 7 bases and the V segment lost 0 bases, leaving 5 bases of the junction unmatched. The CDR3 reads CAISESTGTYEAFF. The CDR3, as DNA: TGTGCCATCAGTGAGTCGACAGGGACCTATGAAGCTTTCTTT.

To note about this clonotype: With a far larger clone one base away, a read error is the likely cause. For the CDR3, the DNA is TGTGCCAGCAGCTCTGGACTAGCGGGAGACTCTTGGTCCTACGAGCAGTTCTTC. It specifies CASSSGLAGDSWSYEQFF. The chain couples TRBV5-8 to TRBJ2-1; TRBD2 matches at 13 bases. Trimming took 3 bases from V and 10 from J; bases not matched to a gene: 16. Germline-derived CDR1 and CDR2 are SGHTS and YDEGEE. The CDR3 runs to 18 residues.

This clonotype was seen more than once but under ten times. It is likely a read error: a sequence one base away is far more abundant. The chain carries TRBV28 and TRBJ2-7; D gene ambiguous. V dropped 4 bases and J dropped 7 bases, with 17 bases sitting between them. Germline assignment: CDR1 MDHEN and CDR2 SYDVKM. This CDR3 is 14 amino acids long. The CDR3 loop is CASSSMTAYNEQYF. CDR3 sequence (DNA): TGTGCCAGCAGTTCTATGACTGCCTACAATGAGCAGTACTTC.

This clonotype has at least ten counts. The chain is built from TRBV6-2 or TRBV6-3 and TRBJ2-5, with D unresolved. The V end was cut by 2 bases, the J end by 4 bases, with 8 bases between. The germline gives CDR1 MNHEY, CDR2 SVGEGT. CDR3 length: 13 residues. The CDR3 region has the DNA TGTGCCAGCAGTTACAGGGTCCGAGAGACCCAGTACTTC. This sequence encodes CASSYRVRETQYF.

This clonotype appeared many times. The chain joins TRBV29-1 to TRBJ1-1, with a possible D match to TRBD1 (5 bases). CDR1 is SQVTM and CDR2 is ANQGSEA in the germline V gene. This CDR3 spans 12 amino acids. Trimming removed 5 bases at V and 6 bases at J, with 13 bases between. The CDR3 is CSVWGSRPEAFF. DNA for the CDR3: TGCAGCGTTTGGGGCAGCCGCCCTGAAGCTTTCTTT.

About this clonotype: No DNA is shown, since the ends of the CDR3 on it are uncertain; the CDR3 is the one TCRdb lists. The rearrangement joins TRBV5-1 to TRBJ2-5. The germline V gene has CDR1 SGHRS and CDR2 YFSETQ. The CDR3 extends over 24 residues, inclusive of both ends. The CDR3 region is CASTNQTSMYLCASSFEGQETQYF.

The chain recombines TRBV5-1 with TRBJ2-2, with 9 positions matching TRBD1. The CDR3 totals 16 residues. Germline loops: CDR1 SGHRS, CDR2 YFSETQ. Trimming removed 4 bases from V and 3 bases from J; junction bases left unmatched: 7. CDR3 in amino acids: CASSPDTGGYTGELFF. Written as DNA, the CDR3 is TGCGCCAGCAGCCCGGATACAGGGGGCTACACCGGGGAGCTGTTTTTT.

At least ten counts were recorded for this clonotype. The CDR3 DNA is TGCAGCGTTGAAGACCGCGGACTAGCGGGAGGAGACAACGAGCAGTACTTC. Encoded protein: CSVEDRGLAGGDNEQYF. This chain links TRBV29-1 with TRBJ2-7; 14 nucleotides agree with TRBD2. The CDR3 consists of 17 residues. V lost 0 bases, J lost 5 bases, and 9 bases stayed unmatched. Germline CDR1 and CDR2: SQVTM and ANQGSEA.

At least ten counts were recorded for this clonotype. This sequence joins TRBV23-1 and TRBJ2-7; either TRBD1 or TRBD2 may fit D (5 bases each). TRBV23-1 is recorded as an ORF, its role being uncertain. Trimming removed 5 bases from V and 2 bases from J, with 19 bases in between. This CDR3 spans 16 amino acids. CDR3 residues: CASSSSGTVGAYEQYF. The CDR3 region has the DNA TGCGCCAGCAGTTCATCCGGGACGGTGGGAGCCTACGAGCAGTACTTC.

The chain joins TRBV2 to TRBJ1-2, with D perhaps matching TRBD1 (5 bases). This CDR3 is built from 13 residues. V was clipped by 7 bases and J by 4 bases, with 13 bases between them. The germline gives CDR1 SNHLY, CDR2 FYNNEI. This CDR3 reads CASMLGLGYGYTF. CDR3 nucleotide sequence: TGTGCCAGCATGTTGGGACTCGGCTATGGCTACACCTTC.

This clonotype came up many times. V usage is TRBV4-1 and J usage is TRBJ1-5; 8 nucleotides line up with TRBD1. Germline V lookup: CDR1 MGHRA, CDR2 YSYEKL. V lost 3 bases, J lost 0 bases, and 13 bases stayed unmatched. This CDR3 region has 19 residues. The DNA for the CDR3 is TGCGCCAGCAGCCAGACACAGGGGGTGATTTACGGTAGCAATCAGCCCCAGCATTTT. This translates into CASSQTQGVIYGSNQPQHF.

The J gene is TRBJ2-2, the V gene TRBV2, with D maybe TRBD2 (6 bases). The CDR3 length is 15 residues. V was clipped by 2 bases and J by 7 bases, with 14 bases between them. The germline V gene encodes CDR1 SNHLY and CDR2 FYNNEI. This CDR3 is CASSESGGGIGELFF. The CDR3 bases are TGTGCCAGCAGTGAAAGCGGAGGAGGGATCGGGGAGCTGTTTTTT.

The rearrangement uses TRBV24-1 and TRBJ2-5; TRBD1 agrees at 12 bases. Unmatched junction bases numbered 9, after V lost 3 bases and J lost 5 bases. Per germline, CDR1 KGHDR and CDR2 SFDVKD. The CDR3 contains 17 residues. DNA of the CDR3: TGTGCCACCAGTGATCCGGGACAGGGGGCTCTTAGGGAGACCCAGTACTTC. Amino acids: CATSDPGQGALRETQYF.

This clonotype was observed many times. This chain connects TRBV7-6 to TRBJ2-7; perhaps TRBD1 as D (6 bases). CDR3 length: 14 residues. The germline V gene has CDR1 SGHVS and CDR2 FNYEAQ. The V end was cut by 3 bases, the J end by 8 bases, with 17 bases between. This CDR3 is CASSLGADWEKQYF. CDR3 nucleotides: TGTGCCAGCAGCTTGGGGGCCGACTGGGAAAAGCAGTACTTC.

A few counts support this clonotype. The rearrangement uses TRBV29-1 and TRBJ1-6; 10 positions match TRBD1. Looked up from germline, CDR1 is SQVTM and CDR2 is ANQGSEA. The CDR3 spans 13 residues. V trimming: 6 bases; J trimming: 5 bases; junction bases outside the gene matches: 1. In DNA form, the CDR3 reads TGCAGCGTCGGACAGGGGGATAATTCACCCCTCCACTTT. It translates to CSVGQGDNSPLHF.

This clonotype was seen at least ten times. The CDR3 DNA reads as TGTGCCAGCAGTACCGGGACACCAGATGGCTACACCTTC. Residues: CASSTGTPDGYTF. The genes are TRBV27 and TRBJ1-2; TRBD1 might be the D (6 bases). This CDR3 contains 13 residues. In germline, CDR1 is MNHEY, CDR2 SMNVEV (reference sequence). Deletions cut 5 bases from V and 6 bases from J, with 13 bases between.

This clonotype has ten or more counts. The genes are TRBV4-1 and TRBJ2-3, with D unclear. Germline CDR1 MGHRA, CDR2 YSYEKL. The CDR3 sequence is 12 residues long. The V end lost 0 bases, the J end lost 7 bases, and 5 bases lay between the germline ends. The CDR3 region has the DNA TGCGCCAGCAGCCAAGAAGGGAATACGCAGTATTTT. Its translation: CASSQEGNTQYF.

This clonotype was picked up a small number of times. The V and J genes are TRBV28 and TRBJ2-7, with 10 bases fitting TRBD1. CDR3 length: 15 residues. With V trimmed by 5 bases and J by 0 bases, 4 bases remained unmatched. Germline loops: CDR1 MDHEN, CDR2 SYDVKM. Here the CDR3 DNA reads TGTGCCAGCAGTCCCGGGACAGGGGTCTCCTACGAGCAGTACTTC. As protein: CASSPGTGVSYEQYF.

This clonotype occurred many times. The chain joins TRBV27 to TRBJ2-1; 11 bases match TRBD2. The germline V gene has CDR1 MNHEY and CDR2 SMNVEV (reference sequence). The CDR3 runs to 13 residues. Trimming took 7 bases from V and 9 from J; bases not matched to a gene: 5. CDR3 nucleotides: TGTGCCAGCAAAGGGACTAGCGGTAGTGAGCAGTTCTTC. This translates into CASKGTSGSEQFF.

This clonotype has ten or more counts. The chain uses TRBV18 and TRBJ2-2, with a possible D match to TRBD1 (5 bases). Germline values: CDR1 KGHSH, CDR2 LQKENI. The V gene lost 2 bases and the J gene lost 6 bases, with 7 bases spanning the gap. The CDR3 extends over 13 amino acids. CDR3 residues: CASSPSGPGELFF. In nucleotides, the CDR3 is TGTGCCAGCTCACCATCAGGGCCCGGGGAGCTGTTTTTT.